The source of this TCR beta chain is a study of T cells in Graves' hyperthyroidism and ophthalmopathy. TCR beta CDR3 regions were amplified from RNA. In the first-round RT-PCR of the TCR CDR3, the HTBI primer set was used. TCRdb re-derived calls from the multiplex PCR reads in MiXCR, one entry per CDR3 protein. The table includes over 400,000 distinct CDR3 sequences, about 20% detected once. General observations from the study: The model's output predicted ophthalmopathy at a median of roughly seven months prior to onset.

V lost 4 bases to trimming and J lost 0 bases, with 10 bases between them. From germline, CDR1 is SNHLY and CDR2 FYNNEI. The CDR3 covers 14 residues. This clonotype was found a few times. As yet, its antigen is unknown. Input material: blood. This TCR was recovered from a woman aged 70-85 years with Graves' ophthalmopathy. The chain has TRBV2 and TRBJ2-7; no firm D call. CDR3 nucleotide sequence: TGTGCCAGCAGTGTAGGGAAAGTCTCCTACGAGCAGTACTTC. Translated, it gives CASSVGKVSYEQYF.